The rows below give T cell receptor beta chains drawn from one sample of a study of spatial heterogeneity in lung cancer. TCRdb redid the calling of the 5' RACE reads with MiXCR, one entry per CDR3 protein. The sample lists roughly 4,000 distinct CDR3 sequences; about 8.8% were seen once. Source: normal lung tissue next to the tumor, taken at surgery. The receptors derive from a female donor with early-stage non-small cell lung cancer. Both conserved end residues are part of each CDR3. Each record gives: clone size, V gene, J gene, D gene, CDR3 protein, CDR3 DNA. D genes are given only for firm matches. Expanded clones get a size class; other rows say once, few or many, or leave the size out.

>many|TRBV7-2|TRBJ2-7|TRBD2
CASSTPGGWGEQYF
TGTGCCAGCAGCACCCCCGGGGGGTGGGGCGAGCAGTACTTC
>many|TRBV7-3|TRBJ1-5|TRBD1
CASSQTRDRASHQPQHF
TGTGCCAGCAGCCAAACAAGGGACAGGGCATCGCATCAGCCCCAGCATTTT
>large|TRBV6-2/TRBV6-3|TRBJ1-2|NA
CASRRSDGPYGYTF
TGTGCCAGCAGGAGATCGGACGGACCTTATGGCTACACCTTC
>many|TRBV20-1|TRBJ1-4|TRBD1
CSARPGQQNEKLFF
TGCAGTGCTAGACCGGGACAGCAGAATGAAAAACTGTTTTTT
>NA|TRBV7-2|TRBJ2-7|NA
CASSIGGPTRQYF
TGTGCCAGCAGCATCGGGGGGCCGACAAGGCAGTACTTC
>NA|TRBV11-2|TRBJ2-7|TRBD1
CASSLDERAGGGYEQYF
TGTGCCAGCAGCTTAGATGAGAGGGCAGGGGGCGGGTACGAGCAGTACTTC
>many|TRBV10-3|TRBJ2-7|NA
CATAGPADEQYF
TGTGCCACCGCTGGACCAGCGGACGAGCAGTACTTC
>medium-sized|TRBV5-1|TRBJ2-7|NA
CASSFGLNYEQYF
TGCGCCAGCAGCTTTGGGCTGAACTACGAGCAGTACTTC
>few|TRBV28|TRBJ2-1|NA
CASSTLRGDNEQFF
TGTGCCAGCAGTACCCTCCGGGGAGACAATGAGCAGTTCTTC
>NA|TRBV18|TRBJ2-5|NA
CASSPQQETQYF
TGTGCCAGCTCACCGCAGCAAGAGACCCAGTACTTC
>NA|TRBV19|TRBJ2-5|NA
CASSIAGETQYF
TGTGCCAGTAGTATCGCGGGGGAGACCCAGTACTTC
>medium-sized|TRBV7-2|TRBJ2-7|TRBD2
CASSLEPGGSSYEQYF
TGTGCCAGCAGCTTAGAGCCGGGGGGGAGCTCCTACGAGCAGTACTTC
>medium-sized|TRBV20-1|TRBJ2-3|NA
CSARDQNQGSQYF
TGCAGTGCTAGAGACCAGAATCAGGGGTCGCAGTATTTT
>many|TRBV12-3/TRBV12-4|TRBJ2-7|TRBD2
CASSLGTSGEQYF
TGTGCCAGCAGTTTAGGTACTAGCGGCGAGCAGTACTTC
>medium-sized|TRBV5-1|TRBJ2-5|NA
CASALGGTQYF
TGCGCCAGCGCACTGGGTGGGACCCAGTACTTC
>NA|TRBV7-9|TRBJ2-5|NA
CASSYTGPVQETQYF
TGTGCCAGCAGCTACACTGGGCCAGTCCAAGAGACCCAGTACTTC
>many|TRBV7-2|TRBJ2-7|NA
CASSPDYEQYF
TGTGCCAGCAGCCCCGACTACGAGCAGTACTTC
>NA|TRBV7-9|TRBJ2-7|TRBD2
CASSSTTLTSDFSYEQYF
TGTGCCAGCAGCTCTACAACCTTGACTAGCGACTTCTCCTACGAGCAGTACTTC
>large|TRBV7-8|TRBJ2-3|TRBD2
CASSSRTSGGTDTQYF
TGTGCCAGCAGCTCCCGGACTAGCGGGGGAACAGATACGCAGTATTTT
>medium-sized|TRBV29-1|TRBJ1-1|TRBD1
CSVGQAMNTEAFF
TGCAGCGTCGGACAGGCGATGAACACTGAAGCTTTCTTT
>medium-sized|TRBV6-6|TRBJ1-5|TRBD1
CASSAPGTGVNNQPQHF
TGTGCCAGCAGCGCCCCTGGGACAGGGGTTAACAATCAGCCCCAGCATTTT
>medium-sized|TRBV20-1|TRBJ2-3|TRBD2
CSASTSGASDTQYF
TGCAGTGCATCGACTAGCGGGGCCTCGGATACGCAGTATTTT